This entry lists 10 T cell receptor beta chains sequenced from one sample in a study of control samples from healthy donors and cancer patients. Clones were sequenced by immunoSEQ multiplex PCR, and TCRdb holds only the in-frame ones, with some missing. The sample contains around 90,000 clones, approximately 89% of which appear only once. Sequences were obtained from blood. Receptors were obtained from a man aged 25-40 years in good health.

The rearrangement uses TRBV10-2 and TRBJ1-3, with a tentative D call TRBD1 (6 bases). Germline CDR1 WSHSY, CDR2 SAAADI. The length of the CDR3 is 18 residues. With 6 bases removed from V and 0 bases from J, the gap between germline ends came to 21 bases. CDR3 sequence: CASSGGGPTSYSGNTIYF. The CDR3 DNA sequence: TGCGCCAGCAGCGGTGGGGGGCCTACCTCCTACTCTGGAAACACCATATATTTT.

The J gene is TRBJ2-6, the V gene TRBV18; D gene unclear. The CDR3 is 18 amino acids. Trimming removed 3 bases from V and 0 bases from J, with 15 bases in between. Germline CDR1 reads KGHSH; CDR2 reads LQKENI. CDR3 protein: CASSPETPASSGANVLTF. The CDR3 nucleotides read TGTGCCAGCTCACCCGAGACGCCCGCAAGCTCTGGGGCCAACGTCCTGACTTTC. Looking up the rest from reference TRBV18 and TRBJ2-6 gives the full variable domain: NAGVMQNPRHLVRRRGQEARLRCSPMKGHSHVYWYRQLPEEGLKFMVYLQKENIIDESGMPKERFSAEFPKEGPSILRIQQVVRGDSAAYFCASSPETPASSGANVLTFGAGSRLTVL.

The genes are TRBV19 and TRBJ1-1; TRBD1 might be the D (5 bases). Trimming stripped 3 bases from V and 0 bases from J, with 20 bases between. CDR1 LNHDA and CDR2 SQIVND come from the germline V gene (reference sequence). The CDR3 is 18 amino acids. The CDR3 coding sequence is TGTGCCAGTAGTATGAGAAGAGACAGTCTGCGGGTGAACACTGAAGCTTTCTTT. Its translation is CASSMRRDSLRVNTEAFF.

The chain couples TRBV19 to TRBJ1-5; weak D call: TRBD1 (5 bases). The CDR3 extends over 15 amino acids. Trimming took off 2 bases at V and 3 bases at J, with 11 bases between the two ends. The germline V gene has CDR1 LNHDA and CDR2 SQIVND (reference sequence). The CDR3 reads CASSIRGRDNQPQHF. For the CDR3, the DNA is TGTGCCAGTAGTATAAGGGGCAGGGACAATCAGCCCCAGCATTTT. Filled out from reference TRBV19 and TRBJ1-5, the complete variable domain reads DGGITQSPKYLFRKEGQNVTLSCEQNLNHDAMYWYRQDPGQGLRLIYYSQIVNDFQKGDIAEGYSVSREKKESFPLTVTSAQKNPTAFYLCASSIRGRDNQPQHFGDGTRLSIL.

The sample holds one count of this clone. The chain employs TRBV7-2 and TRBJ2-6, with 8 nucleotides matching TRBD1. CDR1 and CDR2 from the germline V gene are SGHTA and FQGNSA. The CDR3 consists of 17 residues. V dropped 5 bases and J dropped 0; count of bases not matched to a gene: 6. Written as DNA, the CDR3 is TGTGCCAGCAGCCGCCAGGGGGCCAGCTCTGGGGCCAACGTCCTGACTTTC. It specifies CASSRQGASSGANVLTF.

This chain joins TRBV5-5 and TRBJ2-7, with 10 positions matching TRBD2. This CDR3 has 19 residues. Per the germline V gene, CDR1 is SGHKS and CDR2 is YYEKEE (reference sequence). Germline trimming cut 5 bases from V and 1 base from J; bases unmatched to any gene: 18. The CDR3 DNA sequence: TGTGCCAGCAGTTACCGTTTGATAGATAGCGGGGGGCATTCCTACGAGCAGTACTTC. As protein: CASSYRLIDSGGHSYEQYF.

The chain combines TRBV7-2 with TRBJ2-2; TRBD2 is a possible D gene (7 bases). Germline V gene data show CDR1 as SGHTA and CDR2 as FQGNSA. Between the trimmed V and J ends, which lost 11 bases and 1 base, there was a span of 20 bases. The CDR3 runs 16 residues. CDR3 DNA: TGTGCCTCATCCTCTGGGGGCGGGGGGAACACCGGGGAGCTGTTTTTT. This sequence encodes CASSSGGGGNTGELFF.

This clone was seen only a few times. The chain recombines TRBV4-2 with TRBJ2-7; D is perhaps TRBD2 (7 bases). The CDR3 loop spans 14 amino acids. Germline V lookup: CDR1 LGHNA, CDR2 YNFKEQ. Trimming left V 0 bases short and J 6 bases short, with 12 bases between. CDR3 sequence: CASSQEGGVGEQYF. The CDR3 DNA reads TGTGCCAGCAGCCAAGAAGGGGGGGTCGGCGAGCAGTACTTC.

The J gene is TRBJ2-3, the V gene TRBV24-1; D is ambiguous. The V gene's germline CDR1 is KGHDR and CDR2 SFDVKD. This CDR3 has 13 amino acids. V was pared by 4 bases and J by 4 bases, with 8 bases between. CDR3 protein: CATSDRISDTQYF. In DNA, the CDR3 is TGTGCCACCAGTGACAGGATTTCAGATACGCAGTATTTT.

This clone was seen only once. The chain employs TRBV19 and TRBJ2-5; TRBD1 is a possible D gene (5 bases). Trimming removed 5 bases at V and 4 bases at J, with 14 bases between. CDR1 and CDR2 from the germline V gene are LNHDA and SQIVND (reference sequence). The CDR3 has 14 amino acids. The CDR3: CASSFQGIGETQYF. The CDR3 region has the DNA TGTGCCAGTAGTTTCCAGGGAATTGGAGAGACCCAGTACTTC.